The rows below give T cell receptor beta chains drawn from one sample of a study of shared clonotypes between healthy human individuals. Assay: immunoSEQ multiplex PCR; the TCRdb copy retains only in-frame clones and omits some. The sample gives around 690,000 clones, less than 95% of which show up once; 34% is in the top ten. The source material was memory CD8+ T cells from PBMCs. The receptors here all came from a man aged 18 to 30 in good health. Some clones in this sample may be carry-over from other donors' samples. CDR3s include the opening cysteine and the closing phenylalanine or tryptophan. A D gene is named only where the DNA matches it firmly. Clone sizes are given selectively: once, few, many, or a class where the clone is expanded.

D gene: NA
J gene: TRBJ1-4
V gene: TRBV5-6
clone size: NA
CDR3 DNA: TGTGCCAGCAGCTTGTTGCGAACCATTAATGAAAAACTGTTTTTT
CDR3 protein: CASSLLRTINEKLFF

D gene: NA
J gene: TRBJ2-7
V gene: TRBV21-1
clone size: NA
CDR3 DNA: TGTGCCAGCAGCAAAGCGCGACAGGGGGTCTACGAGCAGTACTTC
CDR3 protein: CASSKARQGVYEQYF

D gene: TRBD1
J gene: TRBJ2-7
V gene: TRBV11-2
clone size: NA
CDR3 DNA: TGTGCCAGCAGAGGGACAGGGGTGGGAAACGAGCAGTACTTC
CDR3 protein: CASRGTGVGNEQYF

D gene: TRBD2
J gene: TRBJ2-3
V gene: TRBV7-9
clone size: NA
CDR3 DNA: TGTGCCAGCAGCCTACTAGCGGGAGTTCCAGATACGCAGTATTTT
CDR3 protein: CASSLLAGVPDTQYF

D gene: NA
J gene: TRBJ2-3
V gene: TRBV7-3
clone size: NA
CDR3 DNA: TGTGCCAGCAGCCCGTCGAAGCGGATCACAGATACGCAGTATTTT
CDR3 protein: CASSPSKRITDTQYF

D gene: TRBD2
J gene: TRBJ2-3
V gene: TRBV7-8
clone size: NA
CDR3 DNA: TGTGCCAGCAGCCCGGACGGACTAGCGGGAGGCCCTGTCGCGTCGGATACGCAGTATTTT
CDR3 protein: CASSPDGLAGGPVASDTQYF

D gene: NA
J gene: TRBJ2-7
V gene: TRBV9
clone size: NA
CDR3 DNA: TGTGCCAGCACCCAAGACTCCCAACCCTACGAGCAGTACTTC
CDR3 protein: CASTQDSQPYEQYF

D gene: TRBD1
J gene: TRBJ1-1
V gene: TRBV27
clone size: few
CDR3 DNA: TGTGCCAGCAGTCCGGGGACAGGTGAAGCTTTCTTT
CDR3 protein: CASSPGTGEAFF

D gene: TRBD2
J gene: TRBJ2-1
V gene: TRBV28
clone size: once
CDR3 DNA: TGTGCCAGCAGTTTCGGACTAGCGAACTACAATGAGCAGTTCTTC
CDR3 protein: CASSFGLANYNEQFF

D gene: TRBD2
J gene: TRBJ2-2
V gene: TRBV5-1
clone size: NA
CDR3 DNA: TGCGCCAGCAGCTTGGAGTCTGTGGGACTAGGACCGACCGGGGAGCTGTTTTTT
CDR3 protein: CASSLESVGLGPTGELFF

D gene: NA
J gene: TRBJ2-7
V gene: TRBV2
clone size: NA
CDR3 DNA: TGTGCCGGAGCGGGGGACAGCTCCTACGAGCAGTACTTC
CDR3 protein: CAGAGDSSYEQYF

D gene: NA
J gene: TRBJ2-7
V gene: TRBV7-8
clone size: NA
CDR3 DNA: TGTGCCAGCAGCCTGCCGCGGACGGGGCGCACCTACGAGCAGTACTTC
CDR3 protein: CASSLPRTGRTYEQYF

D gene: NA
J gene: TRBJ2-7
V gene: TRBV19
clone size: NA
CDR3 DNA: TGTGCCAGTAGCCTACACGGGGGCGCTGGCTACGAGCAGTACTTC
CDR3 protein: CASSLHGGAGYEQYF

D gene: NA
J gene: TRBJ1-2
V gene: TRBV7-9
clone size: NA
CDR3 DNA: TGTGCCAGCAGCCCCGTATTAGGCCTGGCTGACTACACCTTC
CDR3 protein: CASSPVLGLADYTF

D gene: TRBD2
J gene: TRBJ2-7
V gene: TRBV2
clone size: NA
CDR3 DNA: TGTGCCAGCAGGAAGGCGGGAGGGCCCTACGAGCAGTACTTC
CDR3 protein: CASRKAGGPYEQYF

D gene: NA
J gene: TRBJ1-4
V gene: TRBV7-9
clone size: NA
CDR3 DNA: TGTGCCAGCAGCTTAAGCGGAAAACTGTTTTTT
CDR3 protein: CASSLSGKLFF

D gene: NA
J gene: TRBJ1-2
V gene: TRBV4-3
clone size: NA
CDR3 DNA: TGCGCCAGCAGCCAATCTCGATATCCGGGACAAGGGGCGGATGGCTACACCTTC
CDR3 protein: CASSQSRYPGQGADGYTF

D gene: TRBD2
J gene: TRBJ2-2
V gene: TRBV7-8
clone size: NA
CDR3 DNA: TGTGCCAGCAGCCCCCGCCCGGCGGGGGGCCTTTTATTGTTTTTT
CDR3 protein: CASSPRPAGGLLLFF

D gene: TRBD2
J gene: TRBJ2-2
V gene: TRBV7-6
clone size: NA
CDR3 DNA: TGTGCCAGCAGGTCCCTAGCGGGGACGACCGGGGAGCTGTTTTTT
CDR3 protein: CASRSLAGTTGELFF

D gene: NA
J gene: TRBJ2-7
V gene: TRBV10-3
clone size: NA
CDR3 DNA: TGTGCCATCAGTGAGTCAGGGGACGCCCTAAGAGGGCAGTACTTC
CDR3 protein: CAISESGDALRGQYF

D gene: NA
J gene: TRBJ1-1
V gene: TRBV30
clone size: NA
CDR3 DNA: TGTGCCTGGAGGAACCCCGCGTTCCCGGCTTTCTTT
CDR3 protein: CAWRNPAFPAFF

D gene: TRBD2
J gene: TRBJ2-5
V gene: TRBV5-1
clone size: NA
CDR3 DNA: TGCGCCAGCAGCTTGAATAGGATTGGACTAGCGACCTCGGGTGAGCAGTACTTC
CDR3 protein: CASSLNRIGLATSGEQYF

D gene: NA
J gene: TRBJ2-7
V gene: TRBV9
clone size: NA
CDR3 DNA: TGTGCCAGCAGCCCCGGATACTCCTACGAGCAGTACTTC
CDR3 protein: CASSPGYSYEQYF

D gene: TRBD2
J gene: TRBJ2-5
V gene: TRBV13
clone size: NA
CDR3 DNA: TGTGCCAGCAGATACGGGGTAGCGGGAGGGCCCTTCGCAGAGACCCAGTACTTC
CDR3 protein: CASRYGVAGGPFAETQYF